Ten or more counts support the clone carrying this TCR beta chain. CDR3 size: 15 residues. Germline-derived CDR1 and CDR2 are SGHTA and FQGNSA. Trimming took 0 bases from V and 3 from J, leaving 10 bases between them. The data are from a study of early T cells in non-severe SARS-CoV-2 infection. TCRdb re-analysed the 5' RACE reads in MiXCR, keeping a single row per CDR3 protein. The sample has tens of thousands of distinct CDR3 sequences; less than 15% are singletons. The source material was whole blood, sampled at baseline. This sequence joins TRBV7-2 and TRBJ2-3, with D possibly being TRBD2 (5 bases). The receptor's source is an adult who was a healthcare worker with PCR-confirmed SARS-CoV-2 infection or an uninfected control (not recorded which). The DNA for the CDR3 is TGTGCCAGCAGCTTAGCGGGAGTGGGGACAGATACGCAGTATTTT. Amino acids: CASSLAGVGTDTQYF. Variable domain in full (rest from reference TRBV7-2 and TRBJ2-3): GAGVSQSPSNKVTEKGKDVELRCDPISGHTALYWYRQSLGQGLEFLIYFQGNSAPDKSGLPSDRFSAERTGGSVSTLTIQRTQQEDSAVYLCASSLAGVGTDTQYFGPGTRLTVL.